The source of this TCR beta chain is a study of shared clonotypes between healthy human individuals. V lost 4 bases and J lost 6, with 16 bases in between. The V gene's germline CDR1 is SGDLS and CDR2 YYNGEE. This CDR3 region has 14 residues. Study-level findings and limits: Since donors were few, the genetic and exposure-history diversity represented was limited. As a rule, naive subsets had a larger estimated richness than memory subsets. It was anticipated that sequencing depth would influence how many clonotypes donors shared.

Authors' methods: Sequence data from immunoSEQ were junction-only and lacked quality scores; consequently, filtering differed. TCRdb's copy holds only in-frame clones and misses some; the assay was immunoSEQ multiplex PCR. For V, J and clone size, that table is used; D and trimming come from the DNA. This sample has 2,100,000 or so clones, with 95% found just once. As to this clone: Its target is not known.

The origin of this receptor is a man aged 18-30 years in good health. Specimen: naive CD4+ T cells sorted from blood. Subset meaning: CD45RA+ positively selected. The rearrangement joins TRBV9 to TRBJ1-1; perhaps TRBD1 as D (6 bases). This CDR3 reads CASSLYRDSAEAFF. CDR3 in DNA: TGTGCCAGCAGCCTCTACAGGGATTCAGCTGAAGCTTTCTTT.